The sequence of this T cell receptor beta chain was determined in a study of graft-versus-host responses after intestinal transplantation. Study findings and constraints: An association linked early post-transplant HvG declines with peak circulating GvH clone levels.

The junction had 6 bases not matched to a gene; V was cut back by 3 bases and J by 9 bases. Germline V CDR1 and CDR2: GTSNPN, SVGIG (reference sequence). The CDR3 consists of 13 residues. About this clone itself: What it binds is unknown.

Here immunoSEQ multiplex PCR was the method, and the copy in TCRdb shows in-frame clones only, minus some. The repertoire includes approximately 90,000 clones, about 88% of them detected once, and roughly 0.3% sits in the top ten. This material consisted of unstimulated CD4+ T cells sorted from spleen or lymph node cells, taken before transplant. V gene TRBV30 combines with J gene TRBJ1-5; 9 positions agree with TRBD1. This receptor was identified in a human donor who was the organ donor for an intestinal transplant. CDR3 sequence (DNA): TGTGCCTGGAGGGACAGGGGATCCGGGCCCCAGCATTTT. As protein: CAWRDRGSGPQHF.